This T cell receptor (beta chain) comes out of a study of blood T cell repertoires in COVID-19. In the study overall: Sites in the United States, Italy and Spain provided acute and convalescent COVID-19 samples. PBMCs, B-cell-depleted T cells, or T cells were the source of the cDNA or gDNA that made up the material.

In this sample, this clone is medium-sized (0.01 to 0.1%). Authors' data handling: Nucleated cell number was recorded as an estimate derived from reference gene primer amplification. The protocol was immunoSEQ multiplex PCR, while the TCRdb copy is restricted to in-frame clones and leaves out a portion. From that table come the V and J calls and clone size; the DNA was used to work out D and trimming. Among over 50,000 clones listed, around 87% were seen once. V shed 3 bases and J shed 1 base, with 15 bases lying between them. The CDR3 loop spans 16 amino acids. The V gene's germline CDR1 is ENHRY and CDR2 SYGVKD.

The sequenced material came from peripheral blood. The receptor was derived from a man aged 55 to 69 with acute or convalescent COVID-19. This rearrangement joins TRBV10-3 to TRBJ1-1; a weak D match, TRBD1 (6 bases). Here the CDR3 DNA reads TGTGCCATCAGTGACAATGCCGGGACAAAGAACACTGAAGCTTTCTTT. Translation: CAISDNAGTKNTEAFF.